Below are 3 T cell receptor beta chains sequenced from a single sample in a study of human T cells and chemical hapten exposure (dated by TCRdb to the early 2020s). Library creation used RACE. Reads for this sample came from a NextSeq 500. TCRdb applied fastp at Q25 and MiXCR to the public reads, then kept only in-frame beta chains. CDR3 protein sequences are deduplicated, and each keeps its most common genes and DNA. For this sample there are 60,000 to 80,000 distinct CDR3 sequences; around a third appear just once. The ten most abundant clones make up roughly 9.8% of the sample. This specimen's time point label, per the study, means: patch test 1, 2 weeks after DPC sensitization. Read against the paper, the sample's treatment or condition label means: therapeutic diphenylcyclopropenone sensitization with weekly scalp DPC. Here the sequenced sample was whole blood, taken in connection with sensitization to the hapten diphenylcyclopropenone (DPC). These receptors originate from a man aged 35-49 years with alopecia areata. Some clones in this sample may be carry-over from other donors' samples.

This rearrangement joins TRBV20-1 to TRBJ2-1; D not resolved. The length of the CDR3 is 13 residues. The ends were cut back, 3 bases at V and 8 bases at J, with 14 bases in the middle. Germline assignment: CDR1 DFQATT and CDR2 SNEGSKA (reference sequence). The CDR3 here is CSASGAMLDEQFF. CDR3 in DNA: TGCAGTGCTAGTGGTGCGATGCTCGATGAGCAGTTCTTC.

The chain uses TRBV20-1 and TRBJ1-5; D remains unclear. Germline CDR1 reads DFQATT; CDR2 reads SNEGSKA (reference sequence). V was cut by 3 bases and J by 4 bases, with 10 bases left in between. The CDR3 sequence is 13 residues long. This CDR3 reads CSASAGSNQPQHF. As DNA, the CDR3 is TGCAGTGCTAGCGCGGGGAGTAATCAGCCCCAGCATTTT.

This clonotype was detected a few times. V usage is TRBV6-6 and J usage is TRBJ2-7; D is perhaps TRBD2 (6 bases). Germline assignment: CDR1 MNHNY and CDR2 SVGAGI (reference sequence). CDR3 size: 12 residues. The germline V and J ends were trimmed by 5 bases and 6 bases, with 11 bases remaining between them. CDR3 in DNA: TGTGCCAGCAGTCCTTACGGGGGCGAGCAGTACTTC. This encodes CASSPYGGEQYF.